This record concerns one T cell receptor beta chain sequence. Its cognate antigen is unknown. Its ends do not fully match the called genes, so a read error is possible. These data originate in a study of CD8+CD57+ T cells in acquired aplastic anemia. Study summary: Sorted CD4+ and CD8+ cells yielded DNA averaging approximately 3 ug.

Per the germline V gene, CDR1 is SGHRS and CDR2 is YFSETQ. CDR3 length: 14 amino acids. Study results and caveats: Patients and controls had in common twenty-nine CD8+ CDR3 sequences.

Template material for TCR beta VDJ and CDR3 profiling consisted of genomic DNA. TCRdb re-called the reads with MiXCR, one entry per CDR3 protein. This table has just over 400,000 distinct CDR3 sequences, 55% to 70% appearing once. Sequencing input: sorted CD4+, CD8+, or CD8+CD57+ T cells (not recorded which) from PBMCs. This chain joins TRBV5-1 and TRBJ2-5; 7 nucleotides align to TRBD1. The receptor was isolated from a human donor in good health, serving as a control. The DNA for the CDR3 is TGCGCCAGCAGCTTGGCAGGCACAAACGAGACAGGGAATTTC. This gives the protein CASSLAGTNETGNF.